The clone carrying this T cell receptor beta chain was counted a few times. Its target is unknown. This table comes from immunoSEQ multiplex PCR, and its TCRdb copy is limited to in-frame clones, with some not included. In the table there are 130,000 to 150,000 clones, 75% to 85% of which are singletons. The data were taken from a study of T cell responses to AZD1222 COVID-19 vaccine. Study results and caveats: Increased Spike-specific TCR breadth and depth were observed after two AZD1222 doses. Donors in the cohort were predominantly white British and more often female, and clonal diversity was possibly underestimated.

The germline gives CDR1 LNHDA, CDR2 SQIVND (reference sequence). Trimming removed 5 bases from V and 4 bases from J, with 11 bases in between. The CDR3 runs to 13 residues. The rearrangement links TRBV19 to TRBJ1-1; D remains ambiguous. This receptor was obtained from an adult in good health. The sample in question was peripheral blood, obtained on day 0 of MenACWY control vaccination. CDR3 protein: CASSLGYGTEAFF. CDR3 in DNA: TGTGCCAGTAGTCTAGGGTACGGCACTGAAGCTTTCTTT.